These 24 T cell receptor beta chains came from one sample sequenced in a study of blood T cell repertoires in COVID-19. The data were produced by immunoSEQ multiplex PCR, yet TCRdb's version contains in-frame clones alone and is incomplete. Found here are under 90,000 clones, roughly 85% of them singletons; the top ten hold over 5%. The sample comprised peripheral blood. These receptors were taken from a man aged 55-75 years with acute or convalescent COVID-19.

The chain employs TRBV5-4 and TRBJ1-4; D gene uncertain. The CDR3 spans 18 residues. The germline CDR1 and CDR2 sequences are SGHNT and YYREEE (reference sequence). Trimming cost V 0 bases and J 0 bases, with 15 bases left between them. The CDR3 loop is CASSLAGSQQATNEKLFF. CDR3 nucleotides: TGTGCCAGCAGCTTGGCCGGGAGTCAGCAGGCAACTAATGAAAAACTGTTTTTT.

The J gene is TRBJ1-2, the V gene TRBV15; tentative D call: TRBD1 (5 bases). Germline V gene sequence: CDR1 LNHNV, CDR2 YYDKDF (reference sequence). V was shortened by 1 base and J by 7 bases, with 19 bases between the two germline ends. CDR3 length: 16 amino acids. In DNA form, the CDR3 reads TGTGCCACCAGCAGAGCATTGGGTGGCGGGGGAGGTGGCTACACCTTC. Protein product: CATSRALGGGGGGYTF.

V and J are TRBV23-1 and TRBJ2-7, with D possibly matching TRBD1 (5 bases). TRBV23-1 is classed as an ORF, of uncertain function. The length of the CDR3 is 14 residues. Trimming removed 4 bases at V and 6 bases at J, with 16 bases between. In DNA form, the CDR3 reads TGCGCCAGCAGTCGAGTAGGGGAACCCATCGAGCAGTACTTC. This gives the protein CASSRVGEPIEQYF.

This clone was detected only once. The CDR3 DNA reads as TGTGCCACCAAAGAGGGTCGAAGCTCCTACGAGCAGTACTTC. The encoded protein is CATKEGRSSYEQYF. The chain has TRBV15 and TRBJ2-7; D may be TRBD2 (5 bases). CDR1 and CDR2 from the germline V gene are LNHNV and YYDKDF (reference sequence). The V and J ends lost 7 bases and 0 bases respectively, with 13 bases between them. The CDR3 is 14 amino acids.

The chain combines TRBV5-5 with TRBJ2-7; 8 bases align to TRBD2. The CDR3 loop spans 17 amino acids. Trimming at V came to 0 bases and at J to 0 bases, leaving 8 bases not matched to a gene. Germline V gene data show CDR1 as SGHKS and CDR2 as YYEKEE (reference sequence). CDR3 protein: CASSLVPRGGNSYEQYF. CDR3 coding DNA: TGTGCCAGCAGCTTGGTCCCCCGGGGGGGCAACTCCTACGAGCAGTACTTC. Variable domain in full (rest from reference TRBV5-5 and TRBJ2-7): DAGVTQSPTHLIKTRGQQVTLRCSPISGHKSVSWYQQVLGQGPQFIFQYYEKEERGRGNFPDRFSARQFPNYSSELNVNALLLGDSALYLCASSLVPRGGNSYEQYFGPGTRLTVT.

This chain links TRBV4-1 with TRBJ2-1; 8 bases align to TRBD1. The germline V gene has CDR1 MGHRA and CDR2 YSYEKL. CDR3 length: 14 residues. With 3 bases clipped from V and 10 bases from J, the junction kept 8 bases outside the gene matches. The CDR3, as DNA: TGCGCCAGCAGCCATCCTTTCCAGGGGGCGGAGCAGTTCTTC. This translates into CASSHPFQGAEQFF.

CDR3 protein: CASDRQGLTQPQHF. DNA for the CDR3: TGTGCCAGCGACAGACAGGGGCTCACCCAGCCCCAGCATTTT. The gene calls are TRBV2 and TRBJ1-5, with 8 bases that match TRBD1. V was pared by 8 bases and J by 7 bases, with 10 bases of the junction left unmatched. The germline V gene has CDR1 SNHLY and CDR2 FYNNEI. This CDR3 comprises 14 residues.

This chain's CDR3 is CASSPGGQGTEAFF. The CDR3 DNA reads as TGTGCCAGCTCACCAGGGGGCCAGGGCACTGAAGCTTTCTTT. The V gene is TRBV18, the J gene TRBJ1-1; possibly TRBD1 for D (6 bases). The CDR3 is 14 amino acids. V lost 2 bases to trimming and J lost 4 bases, with 11 bases between them. Per germline, CDR1 KGHSH and CDR2 LQKENI.

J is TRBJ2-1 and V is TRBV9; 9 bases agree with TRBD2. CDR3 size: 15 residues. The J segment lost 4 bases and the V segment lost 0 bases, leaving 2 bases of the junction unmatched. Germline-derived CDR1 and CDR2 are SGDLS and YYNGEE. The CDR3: CASSVGTSAYNEQFF. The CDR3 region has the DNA TGTGCCAGCAGCGTAGGGACTAGCGCGTACAATGAGCAGTTCTTC.

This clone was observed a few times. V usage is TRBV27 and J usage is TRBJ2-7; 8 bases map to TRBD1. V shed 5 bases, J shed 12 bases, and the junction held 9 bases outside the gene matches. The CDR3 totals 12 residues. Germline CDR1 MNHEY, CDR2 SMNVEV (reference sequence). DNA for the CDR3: TGTGCCAGCAGTCCCCCGGGACAGGCTTTGTACTTC. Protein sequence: CASSPPGQALYF.

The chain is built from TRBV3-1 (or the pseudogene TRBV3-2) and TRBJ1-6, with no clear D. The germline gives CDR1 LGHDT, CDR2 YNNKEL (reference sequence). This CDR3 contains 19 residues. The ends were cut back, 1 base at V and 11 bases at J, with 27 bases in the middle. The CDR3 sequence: CASSQGVRPVSPGRAPLHF. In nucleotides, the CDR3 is TGTGCCAGCAGCCAAGGGGTCCGACCTGTCTCTCCCGGCCGGGCACCCCTCCACTTT.

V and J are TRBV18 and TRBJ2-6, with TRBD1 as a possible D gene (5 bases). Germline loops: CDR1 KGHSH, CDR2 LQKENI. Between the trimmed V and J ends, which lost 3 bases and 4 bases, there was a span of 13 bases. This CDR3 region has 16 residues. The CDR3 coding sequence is TGTGCCAGCTCACCGGCAGGGTGGACCGGGGCCAACGTCCTGACTTTC. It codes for CASSPAGWTGANVLTF.

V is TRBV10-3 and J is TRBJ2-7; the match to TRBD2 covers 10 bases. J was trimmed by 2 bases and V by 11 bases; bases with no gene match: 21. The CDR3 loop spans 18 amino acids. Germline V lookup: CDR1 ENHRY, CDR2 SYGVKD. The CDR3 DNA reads TGTGCCTTAAGGCCCGGAGCGGGGGGGCAAGGTCCCACCTACGAGCAGTACTTC. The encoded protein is CALRPGAGGQGPTYEQYF.

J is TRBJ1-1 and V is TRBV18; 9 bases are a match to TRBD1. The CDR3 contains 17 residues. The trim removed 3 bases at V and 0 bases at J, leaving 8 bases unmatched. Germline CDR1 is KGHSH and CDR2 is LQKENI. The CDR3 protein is CASSPTGQGSVNTEAFF. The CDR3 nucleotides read TGTGCCAGCTCACCCACGGGACAGGGTTCGGTGAACACTGAAGCTTTCTTT. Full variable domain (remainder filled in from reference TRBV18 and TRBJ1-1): NAGVMQNPRHLVRRRGQEARLRCSPMKGHSHVYWYRQLPEEGLKFMVYLQKENIIDESGMPKERFSAEFPKEGPSILRIQQVVRGDSAAYFCASSPTGQGSVNTEAFFGQGTRLTVV.

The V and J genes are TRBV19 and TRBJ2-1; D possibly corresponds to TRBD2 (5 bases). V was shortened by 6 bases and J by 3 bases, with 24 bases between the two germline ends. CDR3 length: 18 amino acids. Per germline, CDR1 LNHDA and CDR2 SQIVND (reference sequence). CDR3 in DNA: TGTGCCAGTAGCTCACCCCAAGCCGGCAGACTACTCTACAATGAGCAGTTCTTC. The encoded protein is CASSSPQAGRLLYNEQFF. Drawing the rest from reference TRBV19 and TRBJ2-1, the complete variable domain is DGGITQSPKYLFRKEGQNVTLSCEQNLNHDAMYWYRQDPGQGLRLIYYSQIVNDFQKGDIAEGYSVSREKKESFPLTVTSAQKNPTAFYLCASSSPQAGRLLYNEQFFGPGTRLTVL.

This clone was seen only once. The CDR3 nucleotides are TGTGCCTGGAGTGTAGGAGGCCAGGATGAGACCCAGTACTTC. Protein product: CAWSVGGQDETQYF. V gene TRBV30 combines with J gene TRBJ2-5, with D possibly being TRBD2 (5 bases). With 0 bases removed from V and 5 bases from J, the gap between germline ends came to 13 bases. The CDR3 is 14 residues long. Germline V gene data show CDR1 as GTSNPN and CDR2 as SVGIG (reference sequence).

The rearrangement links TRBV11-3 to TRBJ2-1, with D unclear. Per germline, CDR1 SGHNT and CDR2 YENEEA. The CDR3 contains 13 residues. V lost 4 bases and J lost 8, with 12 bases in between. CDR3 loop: CASSSGFLDEQFF. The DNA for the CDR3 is TGTGCCAGCAGCTCAGGATTCTTGGATGAGCAGTTCTTC.

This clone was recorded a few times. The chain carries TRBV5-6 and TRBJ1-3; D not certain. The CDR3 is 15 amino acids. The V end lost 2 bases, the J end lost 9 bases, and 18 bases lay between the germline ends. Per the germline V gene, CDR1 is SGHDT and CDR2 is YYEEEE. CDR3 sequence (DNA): TGTGCCAGCAGCTTAGCCGGGAGAGTAGTAAGCACCATATATTTT. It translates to CASSLAGRVVSTIYF.

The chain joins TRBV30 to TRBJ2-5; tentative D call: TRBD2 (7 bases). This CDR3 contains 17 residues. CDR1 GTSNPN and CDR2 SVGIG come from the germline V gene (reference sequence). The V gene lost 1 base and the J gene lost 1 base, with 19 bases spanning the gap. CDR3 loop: CAWSEKGGTNFQETQYF. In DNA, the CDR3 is TGTGCCTGGAGTGAAAAGGGGGGGACGAACTTCCAAGAGACCCAGTACTTC.

CDR3 residues: CASSPSVAGNSPLHF. CDR3 sequence (DNA): TGTGCCAGCAGCCCCTCCGTGGCGGGCAATTCACCCCTCCACTTT. The J gene is TRBJ1-6, the V gene TRBV7-9; D is ambiguous. The CDR3 totals 15 residues. Germline V gene data show CDR1 as SEHNR and CDR2 as FQNEAQ (reference sequence). The V gene lost 5 bases and the J gene lost 7 bases, with 15 bases spanning the gap. The entire variable domain, with the rest obtained from reference TRBV7-9 and TRBJ1-6, is as follows: DTGVSQNPRHKITKRGQNVTFRCDPISEHNRLYWYRQTLGQGPEFLTYFQNEAQLEKSRLLSDRFSAERPKGSFSTLEIQRTEQGDSAMYLCASSPSVAGNSPLHFGNGTRLTVT.

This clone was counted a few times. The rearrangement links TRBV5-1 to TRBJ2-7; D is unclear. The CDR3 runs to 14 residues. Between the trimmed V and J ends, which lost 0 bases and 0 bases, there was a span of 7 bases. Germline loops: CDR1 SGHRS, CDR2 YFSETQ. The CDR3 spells CASSLDPSSYEQYF. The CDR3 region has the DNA TGCGCCAGCAGCTTGGATCCTAGCTCCTACGAGCAGTACTTC.

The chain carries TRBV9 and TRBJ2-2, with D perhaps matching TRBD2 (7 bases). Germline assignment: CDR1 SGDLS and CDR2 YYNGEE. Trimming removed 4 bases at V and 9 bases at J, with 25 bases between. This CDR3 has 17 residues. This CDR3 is CASSNPLGGGDHRELFF. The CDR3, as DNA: TGTGCCAGCAGCAATCCTCTTGGGGGGGGCGATCACCGGGAGCTGTTTTTT.

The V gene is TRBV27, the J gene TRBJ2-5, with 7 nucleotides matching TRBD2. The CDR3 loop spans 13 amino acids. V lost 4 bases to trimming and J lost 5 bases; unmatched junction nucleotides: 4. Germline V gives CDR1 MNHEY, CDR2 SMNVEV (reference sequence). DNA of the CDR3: TGTGCCAGCAGTTCTGCGGGGGAGGAGACCCAGTACTTC. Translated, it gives CASSSAGEETQYF.

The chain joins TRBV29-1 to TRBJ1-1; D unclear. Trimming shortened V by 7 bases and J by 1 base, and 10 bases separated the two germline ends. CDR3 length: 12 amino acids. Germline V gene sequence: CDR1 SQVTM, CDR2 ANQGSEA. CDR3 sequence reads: CSAATGNTEAFF. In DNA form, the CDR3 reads TGCAGCGCGGCGACGGGGAACACTGAAGCTTTCTTT.